Presented here are 13 T cell receptor beta chains from one specimen sequenced in a study of blood T cell repertoires in COVID-19. Profiled with immunoSEQ multiplex PCR; TCRdb holds only in-frame clones, not every one. The sample carries about 70,000 clones, roughly 85% recorded once. Sequencing input: peripheral blood. These receptors were collected from a woman aged 60-75 years with acute or convalescent COVID-19.

This clone came up many times. The chain uses TRBV19 and TRBJ2-6; TRBD1 aligns across 10 bases. Germline CDR1 is LNHDA and CDR2 is SQIVND (reference sequence). This CDR3 is built from 16 residues. The V gene end was trimmed by 5 bases and the J gene end by 3 bases; junction bases not matched to a gene: 4. The CDR3 here is CASSRQGAGGANVLTF. In nucleotides, the CDR3 is TGTGCCAGTAGTCGACAGGGGGCTGGTGGGGCCAACGTCCTGACTTTC.

The rearrangement links TRBV6-5 to TRBJ2-2; 7 bases are shared with TRBD2. V was pared by 4 bases and J by 6 bases, with 11 bases of the junction left unmatched. This CDR3 contains 16 residues. Germline values: CDR1 MNHEY, CDR2 SVGAGI. The CDR3 is CASSLAGGRSPGELFF. CDR3 sequence (DNA): TGTGCCAGCAGTTTGGCGGGCGGGAGAAGCCCCGGGGAGCTGTTTTTT.

The chain links TRBV7-2 to TRBJ1-1; perhaps TRBD1 as D (6 bases). Germline V gene sequence: CDR1 SGHTA, CDR2 FQGNSA. This CDR3 contains 14 residues. With 2 bases removed from V and 6 bases from J, the gap between germline ends came to 13 bases. The CDR3 DNA is TGTGCCAGCAGCTTACTTCCAGGGGAGTCTGAAGCTTTCTTT. Residues: CASSLLPGESEAFF.

In the case of this clone: Other nucleotide sequences from this sample produce the same CDR3. The V and J genes are TRBV12-3 or TRBV12-4 and TRBJ1-3, with no clear D. V lost 2 bases to trimming and J lost 1 base, with 3 bases between them. This CDR3 contains 13 residues. CDR3 residues: CASSLLSGNTIYF. For the CDR3, the DNA is TGTGCCAGCAGTTTACTATCTGGAAACACCATATATTTT.

This chain uses TRBV6-5 with TRBJ1-2; tentatively, D is TRBD1 (5 bases). This CDR3 has 13 amino acids. From germline, CDR1 is MNHEY and CDR2 SVGAGI. The V gene lost 7 bases and the J gene lost 4 bases, with 13 bases spanning the gap. CDR3 residues: CASNRKGSYGYTF. The CDR3 coding sequence is TGTGCCAGCAACAGGAAAGGGTCCTATGGCTACACCTTC.

The chain combines TRBV7-9 with TRBJ2-2; 11 bases fit TRBD1. J gave up 6 bases and V 4 bases, and 10 bases lay outside the gene matches. Germline CDR1 reads SEHNR; CDR2 reads FQNEAQ (reference sequence). The CDR3 sequence is 17 residues long. The CDR3 region is CASSSSRDRGLSGELFF. The CDR3 DNA follows: TGTGCCAGCAGCTCATCCCGGGACAGGGGGTTGTCCGGGGAGCTGTTTTTT.

There are a few counts of this clone. CDR3: CASSISGKNTGELFF. The CDR3 nucleotides read TGCGCCAGCAGCATAAGCGGGAAGAACACCGGGGAGCTGTTTTTT. V usage is TRBV5-1 and J usage is TRBJ2-2, with 7 bases that match TRBD2. The CDR3 is 15 amino acids. Germline V lookup: CDR1 SGHRS, CDR2 YFSETQ. V gave up 4 bases and J gave up 1 base; unmatched junction bases: 4.

The V and J genes are TRBV2 and TRBJ2-2; weak D call: TRBD1 (6 bases). V lost 4 bases, J lost 6 bases, and 21 bases lay in between. Germline CDR1 and CDR2: SNHLY and FYNNEI. This CDR3 is 17 amino acids long. CDR3: CASSAILRLQGPGELFF. The CDR3 coding sequence is TGTGCCAGCAGTGCGATACTTAGATTACAGGGTCCCGGGGAGCTGTTTTTT.

This rearrangement joins TRBV9 to TRBJ2-1, with TRBD1 matching 8 bases. V was pared by 4 bases and J by 9 bases, with 9 bases of the junction left unmatched. This CDR3 has 14 amino acids. Germline CDR1 and CDR2: SGDLS and YYNGEE. CDR3 loop: CASSIDTGGGEQFF. In nucleotides, the CDR3 is TGTGCCAGCAGCATAGATACAGGGGGAGGTGAGCAGTTCTTC.

This clone has only one observation. The rearrangement uses TRBV3-1 (or the pseudogene TRBV3-2) and TRBJ1-2; D gene unclear. Germline-derived CDR1 and CDR2 are LGHDT and YNNKEL (reference sequence). The V gene lost 0 bases and the J gene lost 2 bases, with 7 bases spanning the gap. There are 14 residues in the CDR3. CDR3 protein: CASSQERRNYGYTF. CDR3 sequence (DNA): TGTGCCAGCAGCCAAGAGCGGAGGAACTATGGCTACACCTTC.

The J gene is TRBJ1-5, the V gene TRBV6-5; 8 nucleotides match TRBD1. Germline CDR1 MNHEY, CDR2 SVGAGI. The CDR3 covers 15 residues. Unmatched junction bases numbered 4, after V lost 6 bases and J lost 0 bases. The DNA of the CDR3 is TGTGCCAGCAGGTCAGGGGGCTATAGCAATCAGCCCCAGCATTTT. It encodes CASRSGGYSNQPQHF.

The rearrangement uses TRBV5-5 and TRBJ2-7; D gene ambiguous. Germline lookup yields CDR1 SGHKS and CDR2 YYEKEE (reference sequence). The CDR3 loop spans 13 amino acids. The ends were cut back, 2 bases at V and 4 bases at J, with 10 bases in the middle. CDR3 DNA sequence: TGTGCCAGCAGCTTTGTCGATCGGTACGAGCAGTACTTC. Translating gives CASSFVDRYEQYF.

The chain combines TRBV19 with TRBJ1-4; tentatively, D is TRBD1 (5 bases). The V gene lost 6 bases and the J gene lost 0 bases, with 11 bases spanning the gap. CDR3 size: 15 residues. Germline V CDR1 and CDR2: LNHDA, SQIVND (reference sequence). CDR3 bases: TGTGCCAGTAGGAGACAGCTTGCAACTAATGAAAAACTGTTTTTT. This encodes CASRRQLATNEKLFF.